Below, one T cell receptor (beta chain) is given with its context. The V end lost 2 bases, the J end lost 7 bases, and 18 bases lay between the germline ends. Germline V gene sequence: CDR1 SNHLY, CDR2 FYNNEI. The CDR3 is made up of 15 amino acids. The data were taken from a study of blood T cell repertoires in COVID-19. Study overall: Researchers got acute and convalescent COVID-19 samples from the United States, Italy and Spain.

Participants had their cohort set by participant-reported clinical history. Among Cohort 3 donors, those recovered had two negative PCRs, clearance, or symptom resolution. Only in-frame clones appear in the TCRdb table, and some are missing; sequencing was by immunoSEQ multiplex PCR. The sample has hundreds of thousands of clones, over 75% seen once. This TCR was sampled from a man between 18 and 35 years old who had recovered from COVID-19. The chain employs TRBV2 and TRBJ2-7; weak D call: TRBD2 (5 bases). Sequenced: PBMCs or T cells enriched from blood (not recorded which). Here the CDR3 DNA reads TGTGCCAGCAGTGAACTGCTGATAGACTCGGGGGAGCAGTACTTC. Protein: CASSELLIDSGEQYF.